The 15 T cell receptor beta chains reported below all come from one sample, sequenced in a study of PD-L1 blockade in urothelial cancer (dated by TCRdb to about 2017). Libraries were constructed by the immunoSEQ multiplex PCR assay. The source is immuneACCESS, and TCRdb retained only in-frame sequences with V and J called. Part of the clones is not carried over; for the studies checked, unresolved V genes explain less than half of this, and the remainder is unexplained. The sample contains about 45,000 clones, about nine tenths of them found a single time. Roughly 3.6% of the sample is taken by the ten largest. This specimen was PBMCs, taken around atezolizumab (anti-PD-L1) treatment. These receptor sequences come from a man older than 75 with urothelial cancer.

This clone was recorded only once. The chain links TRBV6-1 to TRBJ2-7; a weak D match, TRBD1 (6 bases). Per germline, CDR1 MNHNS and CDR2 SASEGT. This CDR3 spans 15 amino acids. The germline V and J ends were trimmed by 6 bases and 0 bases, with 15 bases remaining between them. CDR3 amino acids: CASSLGTLSSYEQYF. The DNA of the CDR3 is TGTGCCAGCAGCCTCGGGACACTCAGCTCCTACGAGCAGTACTTC.

The CDR3 protein is CASTRGGETQYF. CDR3 DNA sequence: TGTGCCAGCACCCGGGGGGGGGAGACCCAGTACTTC. The rearrangement links TRBV2 to TRBJ2-5; 8 nucleotides line up with TRBD2. After removal of 7 bases from V and 5 bases from J, the junction contained 3 bases not matched to a gene. Looked up from germline, CDR1 is SNHLY and CDR2 is FYNNEI. CDR3 length: 12 residues.

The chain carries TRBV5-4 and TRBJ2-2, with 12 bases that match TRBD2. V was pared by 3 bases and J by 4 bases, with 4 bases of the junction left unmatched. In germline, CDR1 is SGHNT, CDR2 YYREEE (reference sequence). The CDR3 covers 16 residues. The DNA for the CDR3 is TGTGCCAGCAGCTCGGGACTAGCGGGCTCCACCGGGGAGCTGTTTTTT. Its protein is CASSSGLAGSTGELFF.

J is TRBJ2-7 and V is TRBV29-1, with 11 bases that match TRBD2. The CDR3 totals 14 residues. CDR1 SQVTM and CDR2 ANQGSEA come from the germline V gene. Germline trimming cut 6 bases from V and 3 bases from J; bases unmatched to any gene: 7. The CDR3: CSVVTSGEFYEQYF. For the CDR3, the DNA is TGCAGCGTCGTGACTAGCGGGGAATTCTACGAGCAGTACTTC.

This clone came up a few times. The CDR3 DNA reads TGTGCCAGCAGCTCCCACCAGGGCGTCAACTACGAGCAGTACTTC. It translates to CASSSHQGVNYEQYF. The chain carries TRBV7-2 and TRBJ2-7, with D tentatively TRBD1 (5 bases). From germline, CDR1 is SGHTA and CDR2 FQGNSA. The CDR3 consists of 15 residues. V shed 4 bases and J shed 3 bases, with 16 bases lying between them.

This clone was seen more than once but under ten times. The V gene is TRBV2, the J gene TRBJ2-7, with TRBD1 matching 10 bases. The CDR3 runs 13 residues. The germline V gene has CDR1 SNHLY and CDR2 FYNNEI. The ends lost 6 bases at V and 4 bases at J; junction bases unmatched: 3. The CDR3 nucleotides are TGTGCCAGCAGGGGGGACAGGGGTTACGAGCAGTACTTC. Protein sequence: CASRGDRGYEQYF.

This chain's CDR3 is CASSSARGMNTEAFF. DNA of the CDR3: TGTGCCAGCAGCTCTGCTCGGGGGATGAACACTGAAGCTTTCTTT. The rearrangement joins TRBV7-8 to TRBJ1-1, with a weak D call TRBD1 (5 bases). The V and J ends lost 4 bases and 0 bases respectively, with 12 bases between them. This CDR3 spans 15 amino acids. Germline loops: CDR1 SGHVS, CDR2 FQNEAQ.

CDR3 residues: CASSLGRGEGYTF. The CDR3 DNA sequence: TGCGCCAGCAGCTTGGGCAGGGGGGAAGGCTACACCTTC. The gene calls are TRBV5-1 and TRBJ1-2; 7 bases fit TRBD1. V dropped 0 bases and J dropped 8; count of bases not matched to a gene: 4. Germline lookup yields CDR1 SGHRS and CDR2 YFSETQ. This CDR3 region has 13 residues.

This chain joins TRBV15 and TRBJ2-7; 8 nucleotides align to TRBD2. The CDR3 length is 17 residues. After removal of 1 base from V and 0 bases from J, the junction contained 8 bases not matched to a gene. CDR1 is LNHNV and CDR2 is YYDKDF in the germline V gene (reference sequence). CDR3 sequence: CATSRGEAGGSSYEQYF. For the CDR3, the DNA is TGTGCCACCAGCAGAGGGGAGGCGGGAGGAAGCTCCTACGAGCAGTACTTC.

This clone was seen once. As DNA, the CDR3 is TGTGCCAGCAGTCGGAGGACTAGCGGGAGGGTAAGGGAGACCCAGTACTTC. Protein product: CASSRRTSGRVRETQYF. The rearrangement joins TRBV27 to TRBJ2-5, with 15 bases aligning to TRBD2. The CDR3 spans 17 residues. The germline V gene has CDR1 MNHEY and CDR2 SMNVEV (reference sequence). V shed 5 bases and J 5 bases; nucleotides not matched to a gene: 9.

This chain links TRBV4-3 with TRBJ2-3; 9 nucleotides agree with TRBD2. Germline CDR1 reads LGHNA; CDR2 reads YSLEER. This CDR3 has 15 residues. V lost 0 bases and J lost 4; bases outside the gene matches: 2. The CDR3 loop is CASSQDRGGADTQYF. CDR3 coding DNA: TGCGCCAGCAGCCAAGATCGCGGGGGGGCAGATACGCAGTATTTT.

In DNA form, the CDR3 reads TGTGCCAGCAGCGTAGTCGGCGGGGCGGGCTACACCTTC. Encoded protein: CASSVVGGAGYTF. The chain is built from TRBV9 and TRBJ1-2; D may be TRBD1 (5 bases). CDR1 and CDR2 (germline): SGDLS, YYNGEE. This CDR3 contains 13 residues. The V gene lost 0 bases and the J gene lost 8 bases, with 11 bases spanning the gap.

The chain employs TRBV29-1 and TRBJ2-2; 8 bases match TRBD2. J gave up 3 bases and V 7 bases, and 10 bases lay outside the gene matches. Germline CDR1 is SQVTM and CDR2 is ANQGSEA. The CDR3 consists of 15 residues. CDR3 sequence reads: CSAGGGLADTGELFF. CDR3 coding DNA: TGCAGCGCCGGGGGGGGGCTAGCGGACACCGGGGAGCTGTTTTTT.

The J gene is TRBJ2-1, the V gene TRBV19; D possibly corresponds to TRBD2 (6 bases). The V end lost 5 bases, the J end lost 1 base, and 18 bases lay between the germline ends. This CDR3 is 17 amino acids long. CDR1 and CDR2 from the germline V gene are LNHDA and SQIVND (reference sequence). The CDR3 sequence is CASSAPHSSASYNEQFF. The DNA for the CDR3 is TGTGCCAGTAGTGCCCCCCATTCTAGCGCTTCCTACAATGAGCAGTTCTTC.

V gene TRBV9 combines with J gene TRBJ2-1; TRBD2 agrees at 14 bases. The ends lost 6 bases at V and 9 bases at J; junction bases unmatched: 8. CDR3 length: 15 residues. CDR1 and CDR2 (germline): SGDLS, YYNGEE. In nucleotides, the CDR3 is TGTGCCAGCACCTTGGGACTAGCGGGAGCTTTTGAGCAGTTCTTC. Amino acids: CASTLGLAGAFEQFF.